Presented here are 7 T cell receptor beta chains from one specimen sequenced in a study of lymphopenia after photon versus proton radiotherapy. Here immunoSEQ multiplex PCR was the method, and the copy in TCRdb shows in-frame clones only, minus some. The table shows over 50,000 clones, with 70% to 90% occurring only once. Source: peripheral blood, taken from a patient treated with photon-based radiotherapy. The receptor set was obtained from a man aged 35-49 years with gastric cancer.

This chain links TRBV12-5 with TRBJ2-7; D remains ambiguous. V was cut by 6 bases and J by 3 bases, with 6 bases left in between. Germline lookup yields CDR1 LGHNT and CDR2 FRNRAP. CDR3 length: 11 residues. CDR3 sequence: CASGHVYEQYF. In DNA form, the CDR3 reads TGTGCTAGTGGCCACGTCTACGAGCAGTACTTC.

The chain links TRBV5-4 to TRBJ2-7, with 7 bases matching TRBD2. The CDR3 consists of 15 residues. J lost 2 bases, V lost 4 bases, and 9 bases had no gene match. Germline V gene lookup returns CDR1 SGHNT and CDR2 YYREEE (reference sequence). The CDR3: CASSPYSGKAYEQYF. The CDR3 DNA reads TGTGCCAGCAGCCCTTACAGCGGGAAAGCCTACGAGCAGTACTTC.

This chain links TRBV4-3 with TRBJ2-7; D not certain. CDR3 length: 15 amino acids. V was pared by 0 bases and J by 2 bases, with 11 bases between. Germline lookup yields CDR1 LGHNA and CDR2 YSLEER. As DNA, the CDR3 is TGCGCCAGCAGCCAAGAGTCGGCAGCCCCCTACGAGCAGTACTTC. Its translation is CASSQESAAPYEQYF.

The chain carries TRBV6-6 and TRBJ1-5; 7 bases are shared with TRBD1. The CDR3 loop spans 16 amino acids. Trimming took 4 bases from V and 3 from J; bases not matched to a gene: 9. Per the germline V gene, CDR1 is MNHNY and CDR2 is SVGAGI (reference sequence). This CDR3 reads CASSSQGVRYNQPQHF. DNA for the CDR3: TGTGCCAGCAGTTCGCAGGGGGTCAGGTACAATCAGCCCCAGCATTTT.

With regard to this clone: Distinct nucleotide sequences in the sample also encode this CDR3. V is TRBV4-3 and J is TRBJ2-7, with D possibly TRBD1 on 5 matching bases. V dropped 0 bases and J dropped 1 base, with 10 bases sitting between them. The CDR3 has 15 amino acids. Germline CDR1 is LGHNA and CDR2 is YSLEER. The CDR3 DNA sequence: TGCGCCAGCAGCCAAGATCGTAGGGGATCCTACGAGCAGTACTTC. This sequence encodes CASSQDRRGSYEQYF.

The rearrangement joins TRBV15 to TRBJ1-2, with 7 positions matching TRBD1. V dropped 4 bases and J dropped 7; count of bases not matched to a gene: 9. The germline gives CDR1 LNHNV, CDR2 YYDKDF (reference sequence). The CDR3 is 14 amino acids. The CDR3 sequence is CATSTLGGNGGYTF. The CDR3 DNA reads TGTGCCACCAGCACCCTAGGGGGCAATGGTGGCTACACCTTC.

CDR3 bases: TGTGCCAGCAGTTACTCGGCGGCGGGCGATACGCAGTATTTT. As protein: CASSYSAAGDTQYF. The chain links TRBV6-5 to TRBJ2-3, with D possibly matching TRBD2 (5 bases). Trimming left V 0 bases short and J 6 bases short, with 10 bases between. CDR3 length: 14 amino acids. Germline V gene lookup returns CDR1 MNHEY and CDR2 SVGAGI.